This TCR beta chain was profiled in a study of T cells in Graves' hyperthyroidism and ophthalmopathy. Amplification yielded TCR beta CDR3 regions, with RNA transcripts as the source. Initially, a first-round RT-PCR of the TCR CDR3 employed the HTBI primer set. MiXCR was run by TCRdb on the multiplex PCR reads, yielding one entry per CDR3 protein. The sample lists approximately 600,000 distinct CDR3 sequences; roughly 14% were seen once. Sequenced: blood. This receptor was obtained from a woman aged 30 to 39 with Graves' hyperthyroidism that later progressed to Graves' ophthalmopathy.

In nucleotides, the CDR3 is TGTGCCAGCAGCTCCTTAGCGAGTCCAGACTACGAGCAGTACTTC. Translated, it gives CASSSLASPDYEQYF. The chain uses TRBV5-6 and TRBJ2-7; TRBD2 might be the D (5 bases). Trimming cost V 3 bases and J 3 bases, with 16 bases left between them. The V gene's germline CDR1 is SGHDT and CDR2 YYEEEE. This CDR3 is 15 amino acids long.